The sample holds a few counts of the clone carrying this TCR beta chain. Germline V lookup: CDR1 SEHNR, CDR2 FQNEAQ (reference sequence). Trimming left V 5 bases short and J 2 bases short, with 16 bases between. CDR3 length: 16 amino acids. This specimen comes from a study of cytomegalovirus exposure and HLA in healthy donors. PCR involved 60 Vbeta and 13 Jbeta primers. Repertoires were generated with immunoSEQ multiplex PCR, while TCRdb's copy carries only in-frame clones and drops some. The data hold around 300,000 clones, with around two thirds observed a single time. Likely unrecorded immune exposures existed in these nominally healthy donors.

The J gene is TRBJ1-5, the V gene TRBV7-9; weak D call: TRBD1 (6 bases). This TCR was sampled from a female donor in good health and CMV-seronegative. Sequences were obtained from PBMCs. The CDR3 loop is CASSDEGGFGNQPQHF. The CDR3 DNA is TGTGCCAGCAGCGACGAGGGGGGGTTTGGCAATCAGCCCCAGCATTTT.